Listed below are T cell receptor beta chains from one sample, sequenced in a study of T cell clonotyping in hematopoietic cell transplantation. TCRdb's table, derived via immunoSEQ multiplex PCR, lists solely in-frame clones and lacks some. The profile shows around 17,000 clones, about nine tenths of them singletons. The sequenced material came from peripheral blood mononuclear cells. Receptors originate from a man in his forties in good health. Some clones in this sample may be carry-over from other donors' samples. Both conserved end residues are part of each CDR3. Each record gives: V gene, J gene, D gene, clone size, CDR3 protein, CDR3 DNA. D genes are given only for firm matches. Where a row states a size, it is once, few, many or the class of an expanded clone; other rows omit it.

TRBV2	TRBJ2-1	TRBD2	-	CASRWTSGIYNEQFF	TGTGCCAGCAGGTGGACTAGCGGAATCTACAATGAGCAGTTCTTC
TRBV2	TRBJ2-5	TRBD1	-	CASKTGGQTQYF	TGTGCCAGCAAGACAGGGGGCCAGACCCAGTACTTC
TRBV5-1	TRBJ2-2	TRBD2	-	CASSLALAGNTGELFF	TGCGCCAGCAGCTTGGCATTAGCGGGGAACACCGGGGAGCTGTTTTTT
TRBV7-9	TRBJ1-4	-	-	CASSWGGGGTNEKLFF	TGTGCCAGCAGCTGGGGCGGTGGGGGAACTAATGAAAAACTGTTTTTT
TRBV11-2	TRBJ1-2	TRBD1	-	CASSTRTGRYGYTF	TGTGCCAGCAGCACGCGGACAGGGAGATATGGCTACACCTTC
TRBV13	TRBJ2-3	TRBD2	once	CASRQAGVPDTQYF	TGTGCCAGCAGACAAGCGGGGGTGCCGGATACGCAGTATTTT
TRBV5-4	TRBJ1-3	-	-	CASSVNTGIGNTIYF	TGTGCCAGCAGCGTTAATACAGGGATCGGAAACACCATATATTTT
TRBV4-1	TRBJ2-3	TRBD2	once	CASSLGTSGTDTQYF	TGCGCCAGCAGCCTAGGGACTAGCGGCACAGATACGCAGTATTTT
TRBV19	TRBJ2-2	-	-	CASSPRVTGELFF	TGTGCCAGTAGTCCCAGGGTCACCGGGGAGCTGTTTTTT
TRBV19	TRBJ1-6	-	few	CASGRQGLSNSPLHF	TGTGCCAGCGGTCGGCAGGGGCTTAGCAATTCACCCCTCCACTTT
TRBV4-1	TRBJ1-4	-	-	CASSHTEKLFF	TGCGCCAGCAGCCATACCGAAAAACTGTTTTTT
TRBV4-3	TRBJ1-1	-	-	CASSQDLGAANTEAFF	TGCGCCAGCAGCCAAGATCTGGGGGCGGCGAACACTGAAGCTTTCTTT
TRBV5-1	TRBJ2-5	-	once	CASSRTGTQYF	TGCGCCAGCAGCCGGACGGGGACCCAGTACTTC
TRBV4-3	TRBJ1-2	TRBD1	-	CASTQDRGLAGYTF	TGCGCCAGCACCCAGGACAGGGGGCTGGCTGGCTACACCTTC
TRBV28	TRBJ1-5	-	-	CASSPIPRAGYNQPQHF	TGTGCCAGCAGTCCTATCCCTAGGGCAGGGTACAATCAGCCCCAGCATTTT
TRBV11-3	TRBJ2-2	-	-	CASTAGWGGELFF	TGTGCCAGCACCGCCGGGTGGGGCGGGGAGCTGTTTTTT
TRBV19	TRBJ1-5	-	-	CASSSATRGNQPQHF	TGTGCCAGTAGTTCGGCCACCAGGGGCAATCAGCCCCAGCATTTT
TRBV4-1	TRBJ2-7	-	-	CASSHERGEQYF	TGCGCCAGCAGCCACGAGCGAGGCGAGCAGTACTTC
TRBV25-1	TRBJ2-2	-	-	CASSDRTGELFF	TGTGCCAGCAGTGATCGCACCGGGGAGCTGTTTTTT
TRBV6-5	TRBJ1-4	-	-	CASSSTATNEKLFF	TGTGCCAGCAGCTCCACGGCAACTAATGAAAAACTGTTTTTT
TRBV7-3	TRBJ2-7	-	-	CASSSPTVSYEQYF	TGTGCCAGCAGCTCCCCGACGGTCTCCTACGAGCAGTACTTC
TRBV2	TRBJ2-1	-	-	CASTRDGSYNEQFF	TGTGCCAGCACCAGGGACGGTTCCTACAATGAGCAGTTCTTC
TRBV27	TRBJ2-7	TRBD2	few	CASSRLAGEQYF	TGTGCCAGCAGCAGACTAGCTGGTGAGCAGTACTTC
TRBV5-4	TRBJ2-7	-	-	CASSSDKDPYEQYF	TGTGCCAGCAGCTCGGACAAAGATCCCTACGAGCAGTACTTC
TRBV9	TRBJ1-6	-	-	CASSVGGGAPLHF	TGTGCCAGCAGCGTTGGGGGAGGAGCACCCCTCCACTTT
TRBV6-5	TRBJ2-2	-	-	CASTRTVTGELFF	TGTGCCAGCACGCGGACAGTAACCGGGGAGCTGTTTTTT
TRBV29-1	TRBJ2-3	-	-	CSLQGSFGTDTQYF	TGCAGCCTCCAAGGAAGTTTTGGCACAGATACGCAGTATTTT
TRBV6-5	TRBJ1-1	-	once	CASSLQAATEAFF	TGTGCCAGCAGTCTTCAGGCTGCCACTGAAGCTTTCTTT
TRBV9	TRBJ2-1	TRBD1	-	CASSSGGTGYNEQFF	TGTGCCAGCAGCTCAGGGGGGACAGGGTATAATGAGCAGTTCTTC
TRBV7-2	TRBJ2-3	-	few	CASGIGGSPDTQYF	TGTGCCAGCGGTATTGGAGGGAGCCCAGATACGCAGTATTTT
TRBV29-1	TRBJ2-1	-	-	CSARDPSSYNEQFF	TGCAGCGCCCGGGACCCGAGCTCCTACAATGAGCAGTTCTTC
TRBV9	TRBJ1-1	TRBD1	-	CASSVGDRGGDTEAFF	TGTGCCAGCAGCGTGGGAGACAGGGGTGGGGACACTGAAGCTTTCTTT
TRBV15	TRBJ1-5	TRBD1	-	CATSRGEGQGGNQPQHF	TGTGCCACCAGCAGAGGAGAGGGACAGGGTGGCAATCAGCCCCAGCATTTT
TRBV23-1	TRBJ2-5	TRBD1	-	CASRTGAQEETQYF	TGCGCCAGCAGGACAGGGGCCCAGGAAGAGACCCAGTACTTC
TRBV4-3	TRBJ2-2	-	-	CASSQAANTGELFF	TGCGCCAGCAGCCAAGCAGCGAACACCGGGGAGCTGTTTTTT
TRBV5-1	TRBJ1-3	-	-	CASSLTGLNTIYF	TGCGCCAGCAGCTTGACAGGGCTGAACACCATATATTTT
TRBV2	TRBJ2-7	TRBD1	-	CASRAGTGLSYEQYF	TGTGCCAGCAGAGCCGGGACAGGGCTCTCCTACGAGCAGTACTTC
TRBV7-3	TRBJ2-5	-	-	CASSSKGPQETQYF	TGTGCCAGCAGCTCAAAGGGACCGCAAGAGACCCAGTACTTC
TRBV7-2	TRBJ1-6	TRBD1	-	CASSLGGTGGSPLHF	TGTGCCAGCAGCTTAGGTGGGACAGGGGGCTCACCCCTCCACTTT
TRBV7-7	TRBJ2-5	-	-	CASSQRGLGLLETQYF	TGTGCCAGCAGCCAGAGAGGCCTAGGACTATTAGAGACCCAGTACTTC
TRBV9	TRBJ1-1	-	once	CASSEGGVNTEAFF	TGTGCCAGCAGCGAGGGGGGGGTGAACACTGAAGCTTTCTTT
TRBV9	TRBJ2-7	TRBD1	-	CASSRDRDRVREQYF	TGTGCCAGCAGCCGGGACAGGGATAGGGTTAGGGAGCAGTACTTC
TRBV6-5	TRBJ2-5	-	-	CASSLKETQYF	TGTGCCAGCAGCCTCAAAGAGACCCAGTACTTC
TRBV25-1	TRBJ2-1	TRBD2	-	CASSTGGVNEQFF	TGTGCCAGCAGTACGGGGGGGGTCAATGAGCAGTTCTTC
TRBV7-6	TRBJ1-6	-	-	CASSLAGVNSPLHF	TGTGCCAGCAGCTTAGCAGGGGTTAATTCACCCCTCCACTTT
TRBV30	TRBJ2-2	-	-	CAWSGWDAGELFF	TGTGCCTGGAGTGGGTGGGACGCCGGGGAGCTGTTTTTT
TRBV7-9	TRBJ2-7	-	-	CASSLGKAEQYF	TGTGCCAGCAGCTTAGGTAAGGCCGAGCAGTACTTC
TRBV5-1	TRBJ2-5	TRBD2	-	CASSLGGLAGLETQYF	TGCGCCAGCAGCTTGGGTGGACTAGCGGGACTCGAGACCCAGTACTTC
TRBV5-8	TRBJ1-5	-	-	CASSLGINQPQHF	TGTGCCAGCAGCTTGGGGATCAATCAGCCCCAGCATTTT
TRBV7-3	TRBJ1-1	-	-	CASSLTKNTEAFF	TGTGCCAGCAGCTTAACTAAGAACACTGAAGCTTTCTTT
TRBV28	TRBJ1-2	-	-	CASSPGTPNYGYTF	TGTGCCAGCAGTCCCGGGACCCCAAACTATGGCTACACCTTC